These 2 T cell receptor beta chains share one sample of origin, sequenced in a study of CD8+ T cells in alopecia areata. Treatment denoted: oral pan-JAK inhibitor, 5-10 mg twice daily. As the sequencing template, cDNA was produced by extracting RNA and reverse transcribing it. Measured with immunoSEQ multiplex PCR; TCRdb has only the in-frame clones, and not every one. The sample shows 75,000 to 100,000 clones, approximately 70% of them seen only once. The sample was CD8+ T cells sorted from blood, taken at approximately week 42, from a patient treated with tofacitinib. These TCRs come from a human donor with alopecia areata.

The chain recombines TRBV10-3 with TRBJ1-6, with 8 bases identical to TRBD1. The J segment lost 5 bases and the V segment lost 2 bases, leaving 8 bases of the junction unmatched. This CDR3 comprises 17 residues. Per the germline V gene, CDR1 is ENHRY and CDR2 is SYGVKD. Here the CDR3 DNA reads TGTGCCATCAGTGAGCCATTCCGGACAGGGAATAATTCACCCCTCCACTTT. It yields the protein CAISEPFRTGNNSPLHF.

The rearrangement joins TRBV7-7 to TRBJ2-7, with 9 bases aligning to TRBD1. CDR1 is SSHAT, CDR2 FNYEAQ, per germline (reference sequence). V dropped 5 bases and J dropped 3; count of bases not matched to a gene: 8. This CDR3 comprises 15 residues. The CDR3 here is CASSTGQGPLYEQYF. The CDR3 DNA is TGTGCCAGCAGCACGGGACAGGGCCCTCTCTACGAGCAGTACTTC.